These 29 T cell receptor beta chains share one sample of origin, sequenced in a study. TCRdb fed the 5' RACE reads into MiXCR, producing one record per CDR3 protein. In the table there are roughly 58,000 distinct CDR3 sequences, less than 25% of which are singletons. Treg sorting used a CD4+CD25+CD127-/low gate. Sequencing was performed on tumor-infiltrating Tregs sorted from the breast tumor. Every receptor here comes from a female donor with breast cancer.

This clonotype was seen only a few times. The V and J genes are TRBV6-2 or TRBV6-3 and TRBJ1-6, with 10 bases identical to TRBD1. Germline V CDR1 and CDR2: MNHEY, SVGEGT. V lost 6 bases to trimming and J lost 9 bases; unmatched junction nucleotides: 8. This CDR3 comprises 15 residues. CDR3 in amino acids: CASRPGQGRSSPLHF. The CDR3 coding sequence is TGTGCCAGCAGGCCGGGACAGGGGAGGAGTTCACCCCTCCACTTT.

About this clonotype: This may be a read error: a much more frequent sequence differs by one nucleotide. The gene calls are TRBV29-1 and TRBJ1-1; 8 bases fit TRBD1. Germline V gives CDR1 SQVTM, CDR2 ANQGSEA. The CDR3 contains 15 residues. The CDR3 DNA follows: TGCAGCGTTGTTAAGGCGCAGGGGGCTAACACTGAAGCTCTCTTT. As protein: CSVVKAQGANTEALF. Full variable domain (remainder filled in from reference TRBV29-1 and TRBJ1-1): SAVISQKPSRDICQRGTSLTIQCQVDSQVTMMFWYRQQPGQSLTLIATANQGSEATYESGFVIDKFPISRPNLTFSTLTVSNMSPEDSSIYLCSVVKAQGANTEALFGQGTRLTVV.

This clonotype has only a few counts. The V and J genes are TRBV11-2 and TRBJ2-5; D is unclear. The CDR3 has 14 residues. Germline V gene sequence: CDR1 SGHAT, CDR2 FQNNGV. V dropped 8 bases and J dropped 3 bases, with 16 bases sitting between them. CDR3 in amino acids: CASRSLRHKETQYF. In DNA form, the CDR3 reads TGTGCCAGCCGATCCCTCCGGCACAAAGAGACCCAGTACTTC.

The chain carries TRBV28 and TRBJ1-3, with D unclear. The V end lost 5 bases, the J end lost 0 bases, and 14 bases lay between the germline ends. Germline V gene data show CDR1 as MDHEN and CDR2 as SYDVKM. The CDR3 has 16 residues. CDR3 sequence reads: CASSILGWYSGNTIYF. The CDR3 DNA sequence: TGTGCCAGCAGTATATTAGGGTGGTACTCTGGAAACACCATATATTTT.

This clonotype came up many times. This sequence joins TRBV20-1 and TRBJ2-1; no reliable D call. V was pared by 5 bases and J by 8 bases, with 16 bases between. This CDR3 contains 13 residues. Germline CDR1 reads DFQATT; CDR2 reads SNEGSKA (reference sequence). The CDR3 bases are TGCAGTGCTTCCCTTCACTGGGGTGATGAGCAGTTCTTC. Its protein product is CSASLHWGDEQFF.

Here the CDR3 reads CASSFRWRRRVSGNTIYF. CDR3 sequence (DNA): TGTGCCAGCAGTTTTAGATGGCGCCGGCGAGTCTCTGGAAACACCATATATTTT. The gene calls are TRBV28 and TRBJ1-3; D ambiguous. Trimming removed 3 bases from V and 0 bases from J, with 18 bases in between. CDR1 MDHEN and CDR2 SYDVKM come from the germline V gene. CDR3 length equals 18 residues.

This clonotype was counted at least ten times. The rearrangement uses TRBV9 and TRBJ1-6; a possible D gene is TRBD1 (5 bases). The CDR3 loop spans 15 amino acids. Deletions cut 0 bases from V and 7 bases from J, with 11 bases between. CDR1 is SGDLS, CDR2 YYNGEE, per germline. The CDR3 bases are TGTGCCAGCAGCGTAGGAGGGGACGGGAATTCACCCCTCCACTTT. Its protein product is CASSVGGDGNSPLHF.

Only a few counts were recorded for this clonotype. V usage is TRBV20-1 and J usage is TRBJ2-3, with 9 bases that match TRBD2. The CDR3 is 16 residues long. With 0 bases clipped from V and 4 bases from J, the junction kept 8 bases outside the gene matches. The germline CDR1 and CDR2 sequences are DFQATT and SNEGSKA (reference sequence). The DNA for the CDR3 is TGCAGTGCTAGAGAGGCCAGAGCGGGAGGCCCAGATACGCAGTATTTT. It is translated as CSAREARAGGPDTQYF.

This clonotype was picked up a small number of times. Here the CDR3 reads CASSFEPLTTDTQYF. Written as DNA, the CDR3 is TGTGCCAGCAGCTTTGAACCCCTCACGACAGATACGCAGTATTTT. This rearrangement joins TRBV5-4 to TRBJ2-3; no clear D gene. The V and J ends lost 2 bases and 3 bases respectively, with 13 bases between them. In germline, CDR1 is SGHNT, CDR2 YYREEE (reference sequence). The CDR3 consists of 15 residues. The full variable domain, with the rest looked up from reference TRBV5-4 and TRBJ2-3, is ETGVTQSPTHLIKTRGQQVTLRCSSQSGHNTVSWYQQALGQGPQFIFQYYREEENGRGNFPPRFSGLQFPNYSSELNVNALELDDSALYLCASSFEPLTTDTQYFGPGTRLTVL.

Ten or more counts support this clonotype. The chain combines TRBV7-9 with TRBJ2-1; D not certain. Germline V gene sequence: CDR1 SEHNR, CDR2 FQNEAQ (reference sequence). V was pared by 2 bases and J by 9 bases, with 8 bases between. The CDR3 sequence is 12 residues long. CDR3 region: CASSLLGGEQFF. CDR3 DNA sequence: TGTGCCAGCAGCTTACTAGGCGGTGAGCAGTTCTTC.

This clonotype occurred once. This is likely a read error, given that the CDR3 carries no conserved phenylalanine or tryptophan at its end. The rearrangement links TRBV29-1 to TRBJ1-2; D uncertain. Germline lookup yields CDR1 SQVTM and CDR2 ANQGSEA. This CDR3 is built from 11 residues. The V gene lost 3 bases and the J gene lost 4 bases, with 6 bases spanning the gap. CDR3 in DNA: TGCAGCGTTGACAAGACCTATGGCTACACCGTC. It encodes CSVDKTYGYTV.

This clonotype was observed a single time. Given a much more abundant clone one base away, this may be a read error. It is likely a read error, because the conserved phenylalanine at the end of the CDR3 is missing. V gene TRBV7-2 combines with J gene TRBJ1-1; 10 bases map to TRBD1. CDR3 length equals 16 residues. Per germline, CDR1 SGHTA and CDR2 FQGNSA. Trimming removed 5 bases from V and 5 bases from J; junction bases left unmatched: 11. The CDR3 loop is CASSLQSTGGYTEAFS. In nucleotides, the CDR3 is TGTGCCAGCAGCCTACAATCGACAGGGGGCTATACTGAAGCTTTCTCT.

J is TRBJ1-1 and V is TRBV12-3 or TRBV12-4, with D uncertain. The CDR3 extends over 13 amino acids. The V and J ends lost 5 bases and 5 bases respectively, with 12 bases between them. The CDR3 here is CASSRMEATEAFF. The CDR3, as DNA: TGTGCCAGCAGTCGGATGGAAGCTACTGAAGCTTTCTTT.

The chain joins TRBV3-1 to TRBJ1-3; D unresolved. CDR1 and CDR2 (germline): LGHDT, YNNKEL (reference sequence). The CDR3 is made up of 14 amino acids. Trimming removed 6 bases at V and 8 bases at J, with 17 bases between. This chain's CDR3 is CASSPNLGGDTIYF. As DNA, the CDR3 is TGTGCCAGCAGTCCTAACCTGGGCGGAGACACCATATATTTT.

This chain joins TRBV24-1 and TRBJ2-3; D not certain. CDR3 length equals 13 residues. V was pared by 3 bases and J by 4 bases, with 7 bases between. Germline V gene data show CDR1 as KGHDR and CDR2 as SFDVKD. CDR3 region: CATSDGSSDTQYF. The CDR3 DNA follows: TGTGCCACCAGTGATGGGTCATCAGATACGCAGTATTTT.

The sample holds many counts of this clonotype. V is TRBV7-2 and J is TRBJ2-3; D is undetermined. Germline CDR1 is SGHTA and CDR2 is FQGNSA. V was trimmed by 1 base and J by 5 bases, leaving 7 bases between them. This CDR3 is built from 13 residues. CDR3 residues: CASSLGSGDTQYF. CDR3 sequence (DNA): TGTGCCAGCAGCTTAGGATCGGGAGATACGCAGTATTTT.

In the case of this clonotype: A much larger clonotype is one base distant, so this may be a read error. No conserved phenylalanine or tryptophan ends this CDR3, so it is likely a read error. The CDR3 bases are TGCGCCAGCAGCTTCCGTGGACTCCTCACAGATACGCAGTATGTT. It codes for CASSFRGLLTDTQYV. V is TRBV5-1 and J is TRBJ2-3; tentatively, D is TRBD2 (5 bases). Per the germline V gene, CDR1 is SGHRS and CDR2 is YFSETQ. V lost 2 bases and J 2 bases, leaving 12 bases between the germline ends. The CDR3 is made up of 15 amino acids.

To note about this clonotype: One junction end does not reproduce the germline sequence, and a read error may be involved. The CDR3, as DNA: TGCGCCAGCAGCTTTCTAGGGCAACCTGAAGCTTGCTTT. This encodes CASSFLGQPEACF. This sequence joins TRBV5-1 and TRBJ1-1; no definite D call. The CDR3 is made up of 13 amino acids. Germline CDR1 and CDR2: SGHRS and YFSETQ. The whole variable domain, filled in from reference TRBV5-1 and TRBJ1-1, reads KAGVTQTPRYLIKTRGQQVTLSCSPISGHRSVSWYQQTPGQGLQFLFEYFSETQRNKGNFPGRFSGRQFSNSRSEMNVSTLELGDSALYLCASSFLGQPEACFGQGTRLTVV.

This clonotype was picked up a small number of times. The chain is built from TRBV9 and TRBJ2-5, with 10 bases identical to TRBD1. The CDR3 runs 14 residues. The germline CDR1 and CDR2 sequences are SGDLS and YYNGEE. The J segment lost 5 bases and the V segment lost 3 bases, leaving 4 bases of the junction unmatched. The CDR3 protein is CASSADRGLETQYF. The DNA of the CDR3 is TGTGCCAGCAGCGCCGACAGGGGGCTGGAGACCCAGTACTTC. The variable domain in full, completed from reference TRBV9 and TRBJ2-5, reads DSGVTQTPKHLITATGQRVTLRCSPRSGDLSVYWYQQSLDQGLQFLIQYYNGEERAKGNILERFSAQQFPDLHSELNLSSLELGDSALYFCASSADRGLETQYFGPGTRLLVL.

This clonotype turned up a few times. DNA of the CDR3: TGTGCCAGCAGCGAGGGGGCACTACGAAAGCAGTACTTC. It specifies CASSEGALRKQYF. V is TRBV7-9 and J is TRBJ2-7, with 7 bases lining up with TRBD1. V was clipped by 5 bases and J by 8 bases; unmatched bases: 9. From germline, CDR1 is SEHNR and CDR2 FQNEAQ (reference sequence). This CDR3 spans 13 amino acids.

This clonotype was observed many times. The V gene is TRBV29-1, the J gene TRBJ2-7, with 9 positions matching TRBD1. Germline CDR1 and CDR2: SQVTM and ANQGSEA. The CDR3 has 12 residues. The V gene end was trimmed by 5 bases and the J gene end by 6 bases; junction bases not matched to a gene: 5. The CDR3 DNA sequence: TGCAGCGTTCCTGGACAGGGGAGCGAGCAGTACTTC. Residues: CSVPGQGSEQYF.

This clonotype was detected ten times or more. The genes are TRBV7-3 and TRBJ2-6, with D possibly TRBD1 on 6 matching bases. The length of the CDR3 is 17 residues. Trimming left V 2 bases short and J 1 base short, with 12 bases between. Germline V gives CDR1 SGHTA, CDR2 FQGTGA. This CDR3 reads CASSLSGTLSGANVLTF. The CDR3 nucleotides read TGTGCCAGCAGCTTATCCGGGACACTGTCTGGGGCCAACGTCCTGACTTTC.

This clonotype was detected only a few times. V gene TRBV6-5 combines with J gene TRBJ1-1; weak D call: TRBD1 (6 bases). Germline V gene sequence: CDR1 MNHEY, CDR2 SVGAGI. The CDR3 has 14 residues. Trimming took 5 bases from V and 5 from J, leaving 15 bases between them. This CDR3 is CASSPEQGRTEAFF. The CDR3 coding sequence is TGTGCCAGCAGTCCAGAACAGGGACGGACTGAAGCTTTCTTT.

The V and J genes are TRBV27 and TRBJ1-1; D gene uncertain. CDR3 length: 14 residues. Deletions cut 5 bases from V and 7 bases from J, with 17 bases between. Germline-derived CDR1 and CDR2 are MNHEY and SMNVEV (reference sequence). CDR3 amino acids: CASSPLPFPGEAFF. The CDR3 nucleotides are TGTGCCAGCAGTCCCCTGCCGTTTCCTGGTGAAGCTTTCTTT.

On this clonotype itself: The conserved phenylalanine or tryptophan normally closing the CDR3 is absent here, so this likely arose from a read error. This chain uses TRBV18 with TRBJ1-2, with D possibly TRBD1 on 6 matching bases. The V and J ends lost 2 bases and 5 bases respectively, with 12 bases between them. The CDR3 length is 14 residues. Germline CDR1 is KGHSH and CDR2 is LQKENI. CDR3 DNA sequence: TGTGCCAGCTCACCAGGTCGGACAGTATATGGCTACACCTTA. Protein sequence: CASSPGRTVYGYTL.

This clonotype came up a few times. V gene TRBV9 combines with J gene TRBJ1-1; 8 bases align to TRBD1. The junction had 0 bases not matched to a gene; V was cut back by 1 base and J by 1 base. Germline lookup yields CDR1 SGDLS and CDR2 YYNGEE. This CDR3 region has 14 residues. CDR3 in amino acids: CASSVQGANTEAFF. CDR3 bases: TGTGCCAGCAGCGTACAGGGGGCGAACACTGAAGCTTTCTTT.

This clonotype qualifies as medium-sized (0.01 to 0.1%). This sequence joins TRBV6-2 or TRBV6-3 and TRBJ1-2, with D tentatively TRBD1 (5 bases). Trimming stripped 5 bases from V and 4 bases from J, with 11 bases between. Germline V gene data show CDR1 as MNHEY and CDR2 as SVGEGT. The CDR3 totals 13 residues. The CDR3 nucleotides read TGTGCCAGCAGTCAACGACAGCCCTATGGCTACACCTTC. The encoded protein is CASSQRQPYGYTF.

J is TRBJ1-5 and V is TRBV20-1, with TRBD1 matching over 8 bases. The V segment lost 3 bases and the J segment 1 base; nucleotides outside the gene matches: 8. This CDR3 is 16 amino acids long. Per the germline V gene, CDR1 is DFQATT and CDR2 is SNEGSKA (reference sequence). The CDR3 sequence: CSASPSTGESNQPQHF. The CDR3 coding sequence is TGCAGTGCTAGCCCGTCGACAGGGGAGAGCAATCAGCCCCAGCATTTT.

This clonotype was found a few times. The chain carries TRBV20-1 and TRBJ2-3, with 8 nucleotides matching TRBD2. Germline lookup yields CDR1 DFQATT and CDR2 SNEGSKA (reference sequence). V trimming: 3 bases; J trimming: 4 bases; junction bases outside the gene matches: 3. The length of the CDR3 is 13 residues. CDR3 sequence: CSASGRAADTQYF. The CDR3 DNA reads TGCAGTGCTAGCGGGAGGGCGGCAGATACGCAGTATTTT.